This is a list of T cell receptor beta chains from one sample in a study of blood T cell repertoires in COVID-19. Profiled with immunoSEQ multiplex PCR; TCRdb holds only in-frame clones, not every one. Of about 250,000 clones detected, 80% to 85% appear once; the ten largest clones hold over 4%. The sequencing input was PBMCs or T cells enriched from blood (not recorded which). These receptors originate from a man aged 40-49 years who had been exposed to COVID-19. CDR3s include the opening cysteine and the closing phenylalanine or tryptophan. Each record gives: V gene, clone size, CDR3 protein. The listing skips clone size in some rows; elsewhere it reads once, few, many or a size class.

TRBV5-1 few CASSLQGGTDTQYF
TRBV12-3/TRBV12-4 many CASCNSGSCEQYF
TRBV12-3/TRBV12-4 NA CASSPAGANVLIF
TRBV27 NA CASSSRTHAPEYGYTF
TRBV10-3 NA CATQGQDSGYTF
TRBV6-5 NA CASSRAGGLEAFF
TRBV7-6 NA CASSLREGSIQAFF
TRBV7-7 NA CASSPGTDTQYF
TRBV2 NA CASREINRVVQEKLFF
TRBV12-3/TRBV12-4 few CASSQHDNLPLHF
TRBV5-4 NA CASSLVQANTGELFF
TRBV3-1/TRBV3-2 NA CASSPPPGRENTEAFF
TRBV2 NA CASIGGLLTDTQYF
TRBV6-1 NA CASSDQLGVAGISYEQYF
TRBV5-1 once CASSLTSGANTDTQYF
TRBV18 NA CASSQEQGLNSPLHF
TRBV3-1/TRBV3-2 NA CASSQGGNRDFSSYEQYF
TRBV5-5 NA CASSSKTEILEAFF
TRBV7-9 NA CASSLAMTSGVDTQYF
TRBV6-5 few CASTHGQGGTEAFF
TRBV15 NA CATSRPGASSTDTQYF
TRBV15 NA CATSRQFNEKLFF
TRBV7-2 NA CASSAPLAGVGTQYF
TRBV10-3 NA CAISETPTSGSFTDTQYF
TRBV24-1 once CATGSPMNYEQFF
TRBV19 NA CASSSQGNSPLHF
TRBV19 NA CASSMKASGYYEQYF
TRBV2 many CASSVVRDETQYF
TRBV18 NA CASSPLAPSSGSNEQFF
TRBV10-3 NA CAIRKRSGRSYNEQFF
TRBV5-8 NA CASSSTLTGSLYTQYF
TRBV6-2/TRBV6-3 NA CASSYMGAGNEQFF
TRBV5-1 NA CASSYSPIADSYNEQFF
TRBV6-4 once CASSRYGGVGDTQYF
TRBV11-2 NA CASSFGDTFYNEQFF
TRBV9 NA CASSVLESSYNEQFF
TRBV6-5 NA CAIEKGQRDQPQHF
TRBV20-1 NA CSASRGTGSYEQYF
TRBV19 few CASSIVFRQPQHF
TRBV6-2/TRBV6-3 NA CASSILDSGQPQHF
TRBV5-1 once CASSSGQGGGNTIYF
TRBV2 NA CASIPHGTGGVGYTF
TRBV7-5 NA CVRSIPGQRNTEAFF
TRBV30 few CAWSFSSTSGNTIYF
TRBV10-3 NA CAISTGTANQPQHF
TRBV5-1 NA CASSLGQGQETQYF
TRBV5-1 NA CASSSTDSYNEQFF
TRBV14 NA CASSHGGLHGGTEAFF
TRBV5-1 NA CASRGRGGQGITYEQYF
TRBV18 NA CASSRAGTSAYEQYF
TRBV3-1/TRBV3-2 NA CASSLSGNTIYF